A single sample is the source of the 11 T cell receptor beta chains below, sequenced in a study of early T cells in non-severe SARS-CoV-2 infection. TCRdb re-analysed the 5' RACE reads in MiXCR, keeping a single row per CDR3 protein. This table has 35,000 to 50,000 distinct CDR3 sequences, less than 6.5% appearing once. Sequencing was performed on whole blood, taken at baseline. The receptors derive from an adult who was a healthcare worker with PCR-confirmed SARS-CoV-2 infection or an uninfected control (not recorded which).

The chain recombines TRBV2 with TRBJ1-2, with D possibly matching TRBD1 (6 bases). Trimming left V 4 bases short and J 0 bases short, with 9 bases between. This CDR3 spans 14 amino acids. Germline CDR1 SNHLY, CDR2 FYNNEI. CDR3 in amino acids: CASSVDRSNYGYTF. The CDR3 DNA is TGTGCCAGCAGTGTCGACAGGTCTAACTATGGCTACACCTTC.

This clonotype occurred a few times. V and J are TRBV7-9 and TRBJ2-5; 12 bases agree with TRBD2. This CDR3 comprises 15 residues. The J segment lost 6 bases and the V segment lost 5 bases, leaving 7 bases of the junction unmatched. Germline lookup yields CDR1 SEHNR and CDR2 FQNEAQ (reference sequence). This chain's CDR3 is CASSPAGLAGQTQYF. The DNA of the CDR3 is TGTGCCAGCAGCCCAGCGGGACTAGCGGGCCAGACCCAGTACTTC.

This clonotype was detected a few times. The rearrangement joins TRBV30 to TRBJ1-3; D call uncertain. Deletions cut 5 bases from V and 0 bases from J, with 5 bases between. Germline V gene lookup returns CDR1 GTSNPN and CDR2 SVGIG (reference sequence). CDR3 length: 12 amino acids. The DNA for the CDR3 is TGTGCCTGGTCTGTCTCTGGAAACACCATATATTTT. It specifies CAWSVSGNTIYF.

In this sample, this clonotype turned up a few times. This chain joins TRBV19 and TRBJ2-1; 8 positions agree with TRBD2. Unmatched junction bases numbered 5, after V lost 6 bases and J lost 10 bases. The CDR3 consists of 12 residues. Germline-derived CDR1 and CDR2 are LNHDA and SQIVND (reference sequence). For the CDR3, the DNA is TGTGCCAGTAGCGGGGGGGCCTTCGAGCAGTTCTTC. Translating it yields CASSGGAFEQFF.

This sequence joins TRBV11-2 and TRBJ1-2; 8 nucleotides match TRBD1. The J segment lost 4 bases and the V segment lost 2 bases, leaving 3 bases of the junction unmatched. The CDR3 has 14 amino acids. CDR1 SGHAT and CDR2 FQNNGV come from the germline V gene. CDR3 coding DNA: TGTGCCAGCAGCTTAAACGGACAGGGCTATGGCTACACCTTC. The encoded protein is CASSLNGQGYGYTF.

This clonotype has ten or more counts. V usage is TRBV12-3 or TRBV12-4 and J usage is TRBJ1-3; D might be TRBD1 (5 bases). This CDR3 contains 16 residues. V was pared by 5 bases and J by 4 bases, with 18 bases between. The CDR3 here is CASSQEQATWGNTIYF. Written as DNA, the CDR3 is TGTGCCAGCAGTCAAGAACAGGCTACGTGGGGAAACACCATATATTTT.

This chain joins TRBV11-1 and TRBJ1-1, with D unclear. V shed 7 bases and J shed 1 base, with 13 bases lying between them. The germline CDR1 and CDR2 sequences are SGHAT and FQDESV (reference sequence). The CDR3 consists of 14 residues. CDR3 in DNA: TGTGCCAGCACCAATAAGTATCCGAACACTGAAGCTTTCTTT. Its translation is CASTNKYPNTEAFF. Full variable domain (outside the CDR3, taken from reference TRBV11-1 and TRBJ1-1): EAEVAQSPRYKITEKSQAVAFWCDPISGHATLYWYRQILGQGPELLVQFQDESVVDDSQLPKDRFSAERLKGVDSTLKIQPAELGDSAMYLCASTNKYPNTEAFFGQGTRLTVV.

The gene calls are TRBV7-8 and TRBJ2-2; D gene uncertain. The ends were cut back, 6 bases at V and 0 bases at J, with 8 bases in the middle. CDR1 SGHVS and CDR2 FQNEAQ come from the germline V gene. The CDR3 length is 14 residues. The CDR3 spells CASRLATNTGELFF. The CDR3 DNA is TGTGCCAGCAGATTGGCCACGAACACCGGGGAGCTGTTTTTT.

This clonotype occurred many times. The CDR3 loop reads CASSRTVNQPQHF. The CDR3 nucleotides read TGTGCCAGCAGCCGGACAGTCAATCAGCCCCAGCATTTT. The chain is built from TRBV12-3 or TRBV12-4 and TRBJ1-5, with D possibly matching TRBD1 (6 bases). Deletions cut 6 bases from V and 3 bases from J, with 9 bases between. The CDR3 sequence is 13 residues long.

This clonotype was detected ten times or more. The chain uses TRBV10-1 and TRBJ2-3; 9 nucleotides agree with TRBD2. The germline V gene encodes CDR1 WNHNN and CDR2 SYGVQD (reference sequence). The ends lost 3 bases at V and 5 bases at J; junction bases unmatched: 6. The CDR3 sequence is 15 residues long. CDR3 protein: CASSEWRGGVDTQYF. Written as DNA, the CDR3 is TGCGCCAGCAGTGAATGGCGGGGGGGCGTAGATACGCAGTATTTT.

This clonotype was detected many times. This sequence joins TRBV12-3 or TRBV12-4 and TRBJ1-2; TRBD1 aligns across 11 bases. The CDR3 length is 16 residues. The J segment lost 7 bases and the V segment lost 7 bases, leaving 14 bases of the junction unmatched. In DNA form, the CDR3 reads TGTGCCAGCATTTCGGACAGGGGGCTCCCCCTGCGTGGCTACACCTTC. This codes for CASISDRGLPLRGYTF.